Sequencing of this T cell receptor (beta chain) was carried out in a study of shared clonotypes between healthy human individuals. Roughly 84 million PBMCs served as the genomic DNA source for unsorted samples. Germline V lookup: CDR1 SEHNR, CDR2 FQNEAQ (reference sequence). V was trimmed by 1 base and J by 0 bases, leaving 13 bases between them. This CDR3 spans 17 amino acids. Each subset's genomic DNA was split evenly across several immunoSEQ plates. Amplification in unsorted PBMC replicate PCRs started from approximately 300 ng DNA, which equals some 30,000 T cell genomes. How the authors handled the data: For the immunoSEQ data, sequences were junction-only without quality scores, so filtering differed. Clones were sequenced by immunoSEQ multiplex PCR, and TCRdb holds only the in-frame ones, with some missing. That table is the source of V, J and clone size, and D and trimming were worked out from the DNA. Of about 490,000 clones listed, about three quarters are singletons.

The chain carries TRBV7-9 and TRBJ2-4; the D gene is possibly TRBD2 (6 bases). Sequencing used PBMCs. The receptor comes from a woman aged 40 to 55 in good health. Some clones in this sample may be carry-over from other donors' samples. This CDR3 reads CASSLVDSGLAKNIQYF. The CDR3 nucleotides are TGTGCCAGCAGCTTAGTAGATTCGGGACTAGCCAAAAACATTCAGTACTTC.